These T cell receptor beta chains were read from a single sample in a study of T-cell memory formation after mild COVID-19. TCRdb independently ran MiXCR on the 5' RACE reads; one entry per CDR3 protein. The data show around 390,000 distinct CDR3 sequences, approximately 15% seen once. Sequencing was carried out using PBMCs or a T cell subset sorted from them (not recorded which). The source is a man aged 18 to 29 who had mild COVID-19 (a few samples of this study predate the infection). Cell type and time point are not known. Each CDR3 is given with its conserved first and last residue. Each record gives: D gene, CDR3 length, clone size, V gene, J gene, CDR3 DNA, CDR3 protein. A D gene is named only where the DNA matches it firmly. Size tells how often a clone was seen (once, few, many) or the class of an expanded clone, and some rows leave it out.

D: .
length: 13
size: few
V: TRBV12-3/TRBV12-4
J: TRBJ2-4
DNA: TGTGCCAGCAGCCGCCAGGGTCGAAACATTCAGTACTTC
CDR3: CASSRQGRNIQYF

D: TRBD1
length: 15
size: .
V: TRBV5-1
J: TRBJ2-3
DNA: TGCGCCAGCAGCTTTAGGGGGCTGGGTACAGATACGCAGTATTTT
CDR3: CASSFRGLGTDTQYF

D: TRBD1
length: 15
size: .
V: TRBV20-1
J: TRBJ2-3
DNA: TGCAGTGCTAGAGATCGAAAGGGGGCCTTCTGGACGCAGTATTTT
CDR3: CSARDRKGAFWTQYF

D: .
length: 15
size: few
V: TRBV4-3
J: TRBJ2-2
DNA: TGCGCCAGCAGCCAAGAGCCAGTTCGGGCCGGGGAGCTGTTTTTT
CDR3: CASSQEPVRAGELFF

D: TRBD1
length: 13
size: many
V: TRBV12-3/TRBV12-4
J: TRBJ1-4
DNA: TGTGCCAGCAGTCCCGGGACAGGGGAAAAACTGTTTTTT
CDR3: CASSPGTGEKLFF

D: TRBD1
length: 15
size: many
V: TRBV5-1
J: TRBJ2-3
DNA: TGCGCCAGCAGCTCCAGGGGGTGGGCCACAGATACGCAGTATTTT
CDR3: CASSSRGWATDTQYF

D: .
length: 13
size: .
V: TRBV6-2/TRBV6-3
J: TRBJ2-7
DNA: TGTGCCAGCAGTTACTCAGGGTATACGGTGCAGTACTTC
CDR3: CASSYSGYTVQYF

D: TRBD1
length: 14
size: few
V: TRBV12-3/TRBV12-4
J: TRBJ1-6
DNA: TGTGCCAGCAGTCTCACAGGGGAAAATTCACCCCTCCACTTT
CDR3: CASSLTGENSPLHF

D: .
length: 14
size: .
V: TRBV7-2
J: TRBJ2-2
DNA: TGTGCTACCATTCCCGGGGTAAACACCGGGGAGCTGTTTTTT
CDR3: CATIPGVNTGELFF

D: .
length: 13
size: .
V: TRBV29-1
J: TRBJ2-6
DNA: TGCAGCGCCGGAGAGTCTGGGGCCAACGTCCTGACTTTC
CDR3: CSAGESGANVLTF

D: TRBD1
length: 17
size: .
V: TRBV7-9
J: TRBJ1-2
DNA: TGTGCCAGCAGCGCTAGACAGGGGGCCCAACCCGCCTATGGCTACACCTTC
CDR3: CASSARQGAQPAYGYTF

D: .
length: 16
size: few
V: TRBV9
J: TRBJ2-2
DNA: TGTGCCAGCAGCGTAGCCCCCCTCGGGTTCCACGGGGAGCTGTTTTTT
CDR3: CASSVAPLGFHGELFF

D: TRBD2
length: 16
size: few
V: TRBV7-3
J: TRBJ2-2
DNA: TGTGCCAGCAGCTCTAACGGGGGGGCGAACACCGGGGAGCTGTTTTTT
CDR3: CASSSNGGANTGELFF

D: .
length: 10
size: .
V: TRBV28
J: TRBJ1-2
DNA: TGTGCCAGCAGCCGATATGGCTACACCTTC
CDR3: CASSRYGYTF

D: .
length: 13
size: .
V: TRBV20-1
J: TRBJ2-7
DNA: TGCAGTGCTACGGGGAGTCATCTCTACGAGCAGTACTTC
CDR3: CSATGSHLYEQYF

D: .
length: 14
size: .
V: TRBV7-2
J: TRBJ2-4
DNA: TGTGCCAGCAGCCAAGGGGGGGCTAAAAACATTCAGTACTTC
CDR3: CASSQGGAKNIQYF

D: .
length: 14
size: many
V: TRBV5-1
J: TRBJ1-6
DNA: TGCGCCAGCAGCTTGGGAGGGGTTATTTCACCCCTCCACTTT
CDR3: CASSLGGVISPLHF

D: TRBD1
length: 13
size: few
V: TRBV7-2
J: TRBJ1-1
DNA: TGTGCCAGCTACAGGGGGGCGAACACTGAAGCTTTCTTT
CDR3: CASYRGANTEAFF

D: TRBD2
length: 19
size: few
V: TRBV20-1
J: TRBJ2-1
DNA: TGCAGTGCTACCGCGCCGGGACTAGCGGGGGGGTGGTCCTACAATGAGCAGTTCTTC
CDR3: CSATAPGLAGGWSYNEQFF

D: .
length: 14
size: .
V: TRBV29-1
J: TRBJ1-1
DNA: TGCAGCGCCAAGGAAAGGTGGTGGAACACTGAAGCTTTCTTT
CDR3: CSAKERWWNTEAFF

D: TRBD2
length: 15
size: few
V: TRBV11-2
J: TRBJ2-3
DNA: TGTGCCAGCAGCTTAGGCCCGACTAGCGGGGGTTCGCAGTATTTT
CDR3: CASSLGPTSGGSQYF

D: .
length: 15
size: few
V: TRBV12-3/TRBV12-4
J: TRBJ2-5
DNA: TGTGCCAGCAGCCCGTTAGGGGGGGACTTCGGGACCCAGTACTTC
CDR3: CASSPLGGDFGTQYF

D: .
length: 14
size: .
V: TRBV12-3/TRBV12-4
J: TRBJ1-5
DNA: TGTGCCAGCAGTTTCGGGCACGGCGATCAGCCCCAGCATTTT
CDR3: CASSFGHGDQPQHF

D: .
length: 15
size: few
V: TRBV7-9
J: TRBJ2-3
DNA: TGTGCCAGCAGCCCACTCGGGGGCGGCACAGATACGCAGTATTTT
CDR3: CASSPLGGGTDTQYF